The 17 T cell receptor beta chains in this list originate from one sample, sequenced in a study of T cell responses to AZD1222 COVID-19 vaccine. Assay: immunoSEQ multiplex PCR; the TCRdb copy retains only in-frame clones and omits some. The data contain about 130,000 clones, roughly nine tenths of them singletons. The specimen was peripheral blood, collected on day 0 of AZD1222 vaccination. These TCRs come from an adult in good health.

The chain couples TRBV9 to TRBJ2-7, with a tentative D call TRBD1 (5 bases). There are 13 residues in the CDR3. Deletions cut 4 bases from V and 6 bases from J, with 14 bases between. CDR1 is SGDLS and CDR2 is YYNGEE in the germline V gene. This CDR3 is CASSPQDKAEQYF. The CDR3 DNA follows: TGTGCCAGCAGCCCCCAGGACAAGGCCGAGCAGTACTTC.

This rearrangement joins TRBV25-1 to TRBJ1-1; D remains ambiguous. CDR1 is MGHDK and CDR2 is SYGVNS in the germline V gene. V dropped 6 bases and J dropped 5 bases, with 16 bases sitting between them. The CDR3 sequence is 14 residues long. CDR3 sequence (DNA): TGTGCCAGCAGAAGAGGTGGGATTCGGACTGAAGCTTTCTTT. Translation gives CASRRGGIRTEAFF.

The chain couples TRBV3-1 (or the pseudogene TRBV3-2) to TRBJ2-3; D is unclear. The germline V gene encodes CDR1 LGHDT and CDR2 YNNKEL (reference sequence). This CDR3 has 11 residues. The ends were cut back, 2 bases at V and 6 bases at J, with 3 bases in the middle. The CDR3 region has the DNA TGTGCCAGCAGCCAACAGGATACGCAGTATTTT. Protein sequence: CASSQQDTQYF.

This chain connects TRBV11-2 to TRBJ1-1; no definite D call. CDR1 is SGHAT, CDR2 FQNNGV, per germline. The length of the CDR3 is 13 residues. The ends were cut back, 2 bases at V and 1 base at J, with 5 bases in the middle. The CDR3 spells CASSLSENTEAFF. The CDR3 DNA is TGTGCCAGCAGCTTATCAGAGAACACTGAAGCTTTCTTT. The full variable domain, rest sourced from reference TRBV11-2 and TRBJ1-1, is EAGVAQSPRYKIIEKRQSVAFWCNPISGHATLYWYQQILGQGPKLLIQFQNNGVVDDSQLPKDRFSAERLKGVDSTLKIQPAKLEDSAVYLCASSLSENTEAFFGQGTRLTVV.

The chain employs TRBV4-1 and TRBJ2-7, with a tentative D call TRBD1 (5 bases). Germline V gene sequence: CDR1 MGHRA, CDR2 YSYEKL. The CDR3 runs 15 residues. Deletions cut 0 bases from V and 5 bases from J, with 14 bases between. The CDR3 bases are TGCGCCAGCAGCCAAGAAGGCCAGGGTGGCCACGAGCAGTACTTC. Its translation: CASSQEGQGGHEQYF.

This rearrangement joins TRBV19 to TRBJ1-5; D is ambiguous. The germline V gene has CDR1 LNHDA and CDR2 SQIVND (reference sequence). The CDR3 spans 14 residues. Between the trimmed V and J ends, which lost 4 bases and 3 bases, there was a span of 10 bases. For the CDR3, the DNA is TGTGCCAGTAGTAGCCCCCTCTCCAATCAGCCCCAGCATTTT. This encodes CASSSPLSNQPQHF.

Notes on this clone: The same CDR3 also results from other DNA sequences found in this sample. V gene TRBV14 combines with J gene TRBJ2-7; the D is unclear. V shed 1 base and J shed 4 bases, with 5 bases lying between them. Germline values: CDR1 SGHDN, CDR2 FVKESK. The CDR3 has 12 amino acids. The CDR3 loop is CASSQVGYEQYF. CDR3 DNA sequence: TGTGCCAGCAGCCAAGTGGGGTACGAGCAGTACTTC.

The chain links TRBV30 to TRBJ1-4, with 7 bases identical to TRBD1. V dropped 3 bases and J dropped 6; count of bases not matched to a gene: 19. CDR3 length: 18 residues. CDR1 is GTSNPN, CDR2 SVGIG, per germline (reference sequence). The CDR3 sequence: CAWRALEGGISFDEKLFF. CDR3 in DNA: TGTGCCTGGAGGGCCCTAGAAGGGGGCATATCGTTTGATGAAAAACTGTTTTTT.

The CDR3 region has the DNA TGTGCCTGGAGTGTTATCTCGGTGAAGTACGAGCAGTACTTC. Amino acid sequence: CAWSVISVKYEQYF. The V and J genes are TRBV30 and TRBJ2-7; unclear D gene. Looked up from germline, CDR1 is GTSNPN and CDR2 is SVGIG (reference sequence). This CDR3 has 14 amino acids. Trimming took 0 bases from V and 4 from J, leaving 13 bases between them.

V usage is TRBV30 and J usage is TRBJ2-1; D uncertain. The CDR3 runs 12 residues. The germline gives CDR1 GTSNPN, CDR2 SVGIG (reference sequence). The V end was cut by 0 bases, the J end by 9 bases, with 9 bases between. The CDR3 spells CAWSVLLGEQFF. CDR3 DNA sequence: TGTGCCTGGAGTGTACTTCTAGGTGAGCAGTTCTTC.

V is TRBV7-3 and J is TRBJ2-1; 14 bases are shared with TRBD2. In germline, CDR1 is SGHTA, CDR2 FQGTGA. The junction had 10 bases not matched to a gene; V was cut back by 2 bases and J by 7 bases. CDR3 length equals 18 residues. CDR3 region: CASSLPETSGGARNEQFF. The CDR3 coding sequence is TGTGCCAGCAGCTTACCAGAGACTAGCGGGGGGGCCAGAAATGAGCAGTTCTTC.

The CDR3 loop is CASSRQGPPLYTGELFF. CDR3 DNA: TGTGCCAGTAGTCGACAGGGGCCCCCTCTATACACCGGGGAGCTGTTTTTT. The V call is TRBV19, the J call TRBJ2-2, with 8 nucleotides matching TRBD1. J gave up 3 bases and V 5 bases, and 11 bases lay outside the gene matches. Germline V lookup: CDR1 LNHDA, CDR2 SQIVND (reference sequence). CDR3 size: 17 residues.

The chain recombines TRBV27 with TRBJ1-6, with TRBD1 matching over 8 bases. Germline CDR1 and CDR2: MNHEY and SMNVEV (reference sequence). J gave up 7 bases and V 5 bases, and 4 bases lay outside the gene matches. There are 14 residues in the CDR3. CDR3 protein: CASSPDRENSPLHF. For the CDR3, the DNA is TGTGCCAGCAGTCCGGACAGGGAAAATTCACCCCTCCACTTT.

The chain uses TRBV4-2 and TRBJ2-5; TRBD1 aligns across 11 bases. The junction had 8 bases not matched to a gene; V was cut back by 4 bases and J by 4 bases. Germline V gene data show CDR1 as LGHNA and CDR2 as YNFKEQ. This CDR3 region has 16 residues. The CDR3 DNA is TGTGCCAGCAGCCGCGAAGGGACAGGGGGAGGAGAGACCCAGTACTTC. Its protein is CASSREGTGGGETQYF.

This chain links TRBV5-1 with TRBJ1-1, with TRBD1 matching 7 bases. Germline trimming cut 5 bases from V and 0 bases from J; bases unmatched to any gene: 10. This CDR3 region has 16 residues. Germline V lookup: CDR1 SGHRS, CDR2 YFSETQ. CDR3: CASRGTAGTVNTEAFF. Here the CDR3 DNA reads TGCGCCAGCAGGGGGACGGCCGGGACAGTGAACACTGAAGCTTTCTTT.

J is TRBJ2-7 and V is TRBV6-2 or TRBV6-3, with TRBD2 matching over 8 bases. The CDR3 runs to 14 residues. V lost 6 bases to trimming and J lost 5 bases; unmatched junction nucleotides: 9. CDR1 and CDR2 from the germline V gene are MNHEY and SVGEGT. For the CDR3, the DNA is TGTGCCAGCAGCCAGGTTGCGGGGGGCGACGAGCAGTACTTC. Translation gives CASSQVAGGDEQYF.

The gene calls are TRBV5-4 and TRBJ2-7; 10 bases are shared with TRBD1. The trim removed 4 bases at V and 4 bases at J, leaving 5 bases unmatched. Germline CDR1 and CDR2: SGHNT and YYREEE (reference sequence). The CDR3 runs 14 residues. The CDR3 spells CASSQGQGSYEQYF. The CDR3 DNA sequence: TGTGCCAGCAGCCAGGGACAGGGGAGTTACGAGCAGTACTTC.